One and the same sample provided the 17 T cell receptor beta chains below, sequenced in a study of cytotoxic CD8 clonotypes in ibrutinib-treated CLL. Profiling relied on immunoSEQ multiplex PCR, and the TCRdb table lists in-frame clones only, not all of them. The table has fewer than 400,000 clones, roughly 70% seen once; the top ten hold about 5.9%. The specimen comprised PBMCs, sampled after 36 months of ibrutinib treatment. All receptors come from a human donor with chronic lymphocytic leukemia.

The chain carries TRBV29-1 and TRBJ1-1; D perhaps matches TRBD1 (6 bases). The CDR3 sequence is 17 residues long. Between the trimmed V and J ends, which lost 6 bases and 4 bases, there was a span of 27 bases. Germline values: CDR1 SQVTM, CDR2 ANQGSEA. CDR3 coding DNA: TGCAGCGTCCCCCTGAGAGGAAGGGGGGGCTTGGGCACTGAAGCTTTCTTT. Protein sequence: CSVPLRGRGGLGTEAFF. Looking up the rest from reference TRBV29-1 and TRBJ1-1 gives the full variable domain: SAVISQKPSRDICQRGTSLTIQCQVDSQVTMMFWYRQQPGQSLTLIATANQGSEATYESGFVIDKFPISRPNLTFSTLTVSNMSPEDSSIYLCSVPLRGRGGLGTEAFFGQGTRLTVV.

The CDR3 DNA reads TGCGCCAGCCAAAACCGCGGGAATGAAAAACTGTTTTTT. Amino acid sequence: CASQNRGNEKLFF. The chain uses TRBV5-1 and TRBJ1-4, with D unresolved. The germline CDR1 and CDR2 sequences are SGHRS and YFSETQ. The germline V and J ends were trimmed by 7 bases and 5 bases, with 12 bases remaining between them. The CDR3 contains 13 residues.

The gene calls are TRBV5-1 and TRBJ1-2; D remains ambiguous. Per the germline V gene, CDR1 is SGHRS and CDR2 is YFSETQ. The CDR3 is 14 residues long. V was shortened by 2 bases and J by 3 bases, with 11 bases between the two germline ends. CDR3 sequence (DNA): TGCGCCAGCAGCTTTGGTGACGGATACTATGGCTACACCTTC. Amino acid sequence: CASSFGDGYYGYTF.

The chain carries TRBV12-2 and TRBJ2-1; TRBD2, the table's D call, was not compared with the DNA. TRBV12-2 is classified as a pseudogene. The CDR3 consists of 16 residues. CDR3 region: CASRLGCSGKYNEQFF. The CDR3 DNA reads as TGTGCAAGTCGCTTAGGATGTAGCGGGAAGTACAATGAGCAGTTCTTC.

This chain uses TRBV6-1 with TRBJ2-5; 12 bases fit TRBD2. The CDR3 length is 15 residues. Germline CDR1 reads MNHNS; CDR2 reads SASEGT. After removal of 6 bases from V and 2 bases from J, the junction contained 4 bases not matched to a gene. Here the CDR3 DNA reads TGTGCCAGCAGCTATCTAGCGGGGGGGCAAGAGACCCAGTACTTC. As protein: CASSYLAGGQETQYF.

This chain uses TRBV25-1 with TRBJ2-7; the match to TRBD1 covers 9 bases. Losses at the gene ends were 1 base for V and 7 bases for J; bases not matched to a gene: 5. This CDR3 is built from 14 residues. The germline V gene encodes CDR1 MGHDK and CDR2 SYGVNS. For the CDR3, the DNA is TGTGCCAGCAGTGAATTACCGACAGGGGGGGAGCAGTACTTC. Translating it yields CASSELPTGGEQYF.

In this sample, this clone turned up a few times. This rearrangement joins TRBV11-1 to TRBJ1-1; D is uncertain. The V end lost 4 bases, the J end lost 1 base, and 16 bases lay between the germline ends. In germline, CDR1 is SGHAT, CDR2 FQDESV (reference sequence). The CDR3 length is 16 residues. CDR3 coding DNA: TGTGCCAGCAGCTGGGCTCAAGGCAGACGGAACACTGAAGCTTTCTTT. Protein sequence: CASSWAQGRRNTEAFF.

This clone was seen a single time. This CDR3 is CASRTTSEQYF. The CDR3 DNA reads TGTGCCAGCAGAACAACCAGCGAGCAGTACTTC. The rearrangement joins TRBV28 to TRBJ2-7; D remains unclear. This CDR3 contains 11 residues. Trimming took 6 bases from V and 6 from J, leaving 9 bases between them. Germline values: CDR1 MDHEN, CDR2 SYDVKM.

This clone has more than one count but fewer than ten. The chain joins TRBV9 to TRBJ1-1; D perhaps matches TRBD1 (5 bases). Trimming took 3 bases from V and 0 from J, leaving 9 bases between them. The CDR3 has 14 residues. The germline V gene encodes CDR1 SGDLS and CDR2 YYNGEE. The CDR3 reads CASSAGPMNTEAFF. The CDR3, as DNA: TGTGCCAGCAGCGCGGGACCCATGAACACTGAAGCTTTCTTT.

This clone showed up just once. J is TRBJ2-1 and V is TRBV2, with TRBD2 as a possible D gene (6 bases). V was trimmed by 6 bases and J by 4 bases, leaving 19 bases between them. CDR1 is SNHLY and CDR2 is FYNNEI in the germline V gene. The CDR3 spans 16 residues. The CDR3: CASRGTRVTRYNEQFF. The CDR3 nucleotides are TGTGCCAGCAGGGGGACTCGCGTTACCCGATACAATGAGCAGTTCTTC.

This clone occurred a few times. The chain employs TRBV5-1 and TRBJ2-7, with 10 bases matching TRBD1. Germline values: CDR1 SGHRS, CDR2 YFSETQ. This CDR3 is built from 14 residues. J lost 5 bases, V lost 3 bases, and 5 bases had no gene match. The CDR3 DNA sequence: TGCGCCAGCAGCTCGAGGGACAGGGGTCACGAGCAGTACTTC. It is translated as CASSSRDRGHEQYF.

J is TRBJ2-7 and V is TRBV2; D ambiguous. Germline CDR1 and CDR2: SNHLY and FYNNEI. CDR3 length: 15 residues. The V and J ends lost 2 bases and 5 bases respectively, with 16 bases between them. The CDR3 here is CASSERIPERDEQYF. The CDR3 nucleotides read TGTGCCAGCAGTGAACGGATCCCCGAGAGAGACGAGCAGTACTTC. The full variable domain, completed using reference TRBV2 and TRBJ2-7, is EPEVTQTPSHQVTQMGQEVILRCVPISNHLYFYWYRQILGQKVEFLVSFYNNEISEKSEIFDDQFSVERPDGSNFTLKIRSTKLEDSAMYFCASSERIPERDEQYFGPGTRLTVT.

J is TRBJ2-1 and V is TRBV5-1; maybe TRBD2 (6 bases). V gave up 0 bases and J gave up 6 bases, with 10 bases separating them. Per the germline V gene, CDR1 is SGHRS and CDR2 is YFSETQ. The CDR3 has 14 residues. CDR3 coding DNA: TGCGCCAGCAGCTTGGGGGGACTTCTCAATGAGCAGTTCTTC. It yields the protein CASSLGGLLNEQFF.

This chain joins TRBV9 and TRBJ2-7; D remains ambiguous. Germline-derived CDR1 and CDR2 are SGDLS and YYNGEE. V lost 0 bases to trimming and J lost 4 bases, with 11 bases between them. The CDR3 is 14 amino acids. The CDR3 region is CASSVGVLGYEQYF. DNA for the CDR3: TGTGCCAGCAGCGTAGGGGTGTTGGGATACGAGCAGTACTTC.

V gene TRBV14 combines with J gene TRBJ2-5, with D maybe TRBD2 (6 bases). This CDR3 region has 13 residues. Germline lookup yields CDR1 SGHDN and CDR2 FVKESK. Trimming stripped 6 bases from V and 2 bases from J, with 10 bases between. The CDR3 region is CASRRGLQETQYF. Here the CDR3 DNA reads TGTGCCAGCAGGCGGGGACTTCAAGAGACCCAGTACTTC. Drawing the rest from reference TRBV14 and TRBJ2-5, the complete variable domain is EAGVTQFPSHSVIEKGQTVTLRCDPISGHDNLYWYRRVMGKEIKFLLHFVKESKQDESGMPNNRFLAERTGGTYSTLKVQPAELEDSGVYFCASRRGLQETQYFGPGTRLLVL.

This clone was recorded a few times. The V and J genes are TRBV2 and TRBJ1-6; weak D call: TRBD1 (5 bases). Trimming took 6 bases from V and 7 from J, leaving 19 bases between them. The CDR3 sequence is 16 residues long. The germline gives CDR1 SNHLY, CDR2 FYNNEI. The CDR3 here is CASRPGHALGNSPLHF. The CDR3 DNA sequence: TGTGCCAGCAGACCTGGACACGCCCTGGGAAATTCACCCCTCCACTTT.

V is TRBV5-1 and J is TRBJ1-6, with unresolved D. Deletions cut 7 bases from V and 0 bases from J, with 17 bases between. This CDR3 is 17 amino acids long. Germline loops: CDR1 SGHRS, CDR2 YFSETQ. The CDR3 protein is CASGPTASSSYNSPLHF. The CDR3 region has the DNA TGCGCCAGCGGGCCTACAGCATCAAGCTCCTATAATTCACCCCTCCACTTT.